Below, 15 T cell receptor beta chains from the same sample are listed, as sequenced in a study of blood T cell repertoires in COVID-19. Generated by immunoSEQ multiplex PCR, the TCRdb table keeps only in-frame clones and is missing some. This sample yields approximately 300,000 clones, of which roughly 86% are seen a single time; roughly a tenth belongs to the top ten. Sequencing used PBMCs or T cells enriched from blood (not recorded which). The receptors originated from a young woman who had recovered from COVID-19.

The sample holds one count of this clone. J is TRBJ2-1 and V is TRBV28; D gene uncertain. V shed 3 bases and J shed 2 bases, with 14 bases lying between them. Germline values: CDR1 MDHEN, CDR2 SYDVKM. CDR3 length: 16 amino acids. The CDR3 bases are TGTGCCAGCAGTTTTGTGCCGGTGGGCCCCTACAATGAGCAGTTCTTC. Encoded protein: CASSFVPVGPYNEQFF.

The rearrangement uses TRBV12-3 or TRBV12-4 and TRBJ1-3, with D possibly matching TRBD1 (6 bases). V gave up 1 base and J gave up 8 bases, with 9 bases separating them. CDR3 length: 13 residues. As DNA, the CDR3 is TGTGCCAGCAGTTTAGGCAGGGGAGACACCATATATTTT. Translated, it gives CASSLGRGDTIYF.

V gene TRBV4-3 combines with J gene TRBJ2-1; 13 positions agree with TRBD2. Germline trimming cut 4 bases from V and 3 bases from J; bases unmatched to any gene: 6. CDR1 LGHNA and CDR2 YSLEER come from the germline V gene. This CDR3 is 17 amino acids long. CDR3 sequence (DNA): TGCGCCAGCAGCCGGAGCCGGACTAGCGGGAGCTACAATGAGCAGTTCTTC. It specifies CASSRSRTSGSYNEQFF.

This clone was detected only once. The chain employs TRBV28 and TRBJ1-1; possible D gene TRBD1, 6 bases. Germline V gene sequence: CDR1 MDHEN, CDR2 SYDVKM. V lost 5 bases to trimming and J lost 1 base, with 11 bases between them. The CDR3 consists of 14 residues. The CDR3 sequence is CASSRDRRNTEAFF. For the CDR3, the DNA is TGTGCCAGCAGTCGAGACAGGAGGAACACTGAAGCTTTCTTT.

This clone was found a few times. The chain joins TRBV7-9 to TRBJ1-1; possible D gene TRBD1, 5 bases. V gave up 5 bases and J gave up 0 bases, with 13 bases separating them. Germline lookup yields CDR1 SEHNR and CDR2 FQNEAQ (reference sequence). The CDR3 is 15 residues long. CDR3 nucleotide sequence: TGTGCCAGCAGCGGCAGTTTGGGGCTGAACACTGAAGCTTTCTTT. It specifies CASSGSLGLNTEAFF.

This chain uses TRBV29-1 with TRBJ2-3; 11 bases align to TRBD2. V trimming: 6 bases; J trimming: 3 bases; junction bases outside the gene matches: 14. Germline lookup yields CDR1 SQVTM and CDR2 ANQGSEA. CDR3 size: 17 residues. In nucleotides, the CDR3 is TGCAGCGTAACCAGGGCCTTAACTAGCGGGAGAACAGATACGCAGTATTTT. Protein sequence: CSVTRALTSGRTDTQYF.

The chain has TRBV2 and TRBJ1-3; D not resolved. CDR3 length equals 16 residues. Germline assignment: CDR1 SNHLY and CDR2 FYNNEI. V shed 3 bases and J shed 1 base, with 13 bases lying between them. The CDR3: CASSENLRLSGNTIYF. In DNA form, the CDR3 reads TGTGCCAGCAGTGAGAACCTACGATTATCTGGAAACACCATATATTTT.

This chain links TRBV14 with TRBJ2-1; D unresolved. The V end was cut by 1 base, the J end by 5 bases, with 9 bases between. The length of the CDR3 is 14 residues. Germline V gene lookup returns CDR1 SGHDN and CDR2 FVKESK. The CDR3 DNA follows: TGTGCCAGCAGCCAAGTGGTAGCCGACAATGAGCAGTTCTTC. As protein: CASSQVVADNEQFF. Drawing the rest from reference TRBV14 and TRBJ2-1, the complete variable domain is EAGVTQFPSHSVIEKGQTVTLRCDPISGHDNLYWYRRVMGKEIKFLLHFVKESKQDESGMPNNRFLAERTGGTYSTLKVQPAELEDSGVYFCASSQVVADNEQFFGPGTRLTVL.

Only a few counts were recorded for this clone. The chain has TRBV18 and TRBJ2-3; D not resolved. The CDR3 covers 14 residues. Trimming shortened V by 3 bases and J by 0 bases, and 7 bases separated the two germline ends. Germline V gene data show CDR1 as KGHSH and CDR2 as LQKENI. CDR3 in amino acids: CASSPSTSTDTQYF. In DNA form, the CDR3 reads TGTGCCAGCTCACCCTCTACTAGCACAGATACGCAGTATTTT.

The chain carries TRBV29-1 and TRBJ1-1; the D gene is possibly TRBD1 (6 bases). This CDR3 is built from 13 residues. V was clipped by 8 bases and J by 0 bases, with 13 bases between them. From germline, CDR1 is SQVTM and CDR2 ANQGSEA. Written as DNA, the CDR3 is TGCAGCATAGCCGGACAGTTGAACACTGAAGCTTTCTTT. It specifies CSIAGQLNTEAFF.

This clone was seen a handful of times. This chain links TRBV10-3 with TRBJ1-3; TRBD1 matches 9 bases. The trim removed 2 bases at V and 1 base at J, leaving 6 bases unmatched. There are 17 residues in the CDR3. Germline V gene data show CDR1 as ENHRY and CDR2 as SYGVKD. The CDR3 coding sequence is TGTGCCATCAGTGAGGGCGAGGACAGGGGATCTGGAAACACCATATATTTT. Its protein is CAISEGEDRGSGNTIYF.

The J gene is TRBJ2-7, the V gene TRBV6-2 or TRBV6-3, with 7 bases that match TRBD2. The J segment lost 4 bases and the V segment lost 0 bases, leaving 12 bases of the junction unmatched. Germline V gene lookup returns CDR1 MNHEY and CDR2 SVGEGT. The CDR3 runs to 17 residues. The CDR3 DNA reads TGTGCCAGCAGTTACTCAGTTCTGGCGGGAGCTAAATACGAGCAGTACTTC. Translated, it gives CASSYSVLAGAKYEQYF.

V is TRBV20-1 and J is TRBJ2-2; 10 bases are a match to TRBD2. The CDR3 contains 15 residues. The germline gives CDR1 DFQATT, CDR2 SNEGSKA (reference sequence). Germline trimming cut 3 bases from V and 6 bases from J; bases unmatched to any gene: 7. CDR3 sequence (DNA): TGCAGTGCTAGTTCTGCTAGCGGGAGTCCCGGGGAGCTGTTTTTT. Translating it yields CSASSASGSPGELFF.

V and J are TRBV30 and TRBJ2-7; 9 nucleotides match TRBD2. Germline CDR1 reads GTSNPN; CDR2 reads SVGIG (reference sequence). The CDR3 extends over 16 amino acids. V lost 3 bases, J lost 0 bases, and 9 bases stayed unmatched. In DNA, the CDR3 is TGTGCCTGGAGCCGAATAGCGGGAGTGAGCTCCTACGAGCAGTACTTC. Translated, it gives CAWSRIAGVSSYEQYF.

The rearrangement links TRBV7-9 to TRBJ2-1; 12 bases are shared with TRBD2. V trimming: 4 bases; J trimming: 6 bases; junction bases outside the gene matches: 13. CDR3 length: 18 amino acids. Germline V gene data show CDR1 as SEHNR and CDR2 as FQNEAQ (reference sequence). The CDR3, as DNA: TGTGCCAGCAGCTCGAGTCACATACTAGCGGGAGGCACCAATGAGCAGTTCTTC. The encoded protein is CASSSSHILAGGTNEQFF.